The clone carrying this T cell receptor (beta chain) was recorded many times. Its target is not known. The data derive from a study of T-cell memory formation after mild COVID-19. Points from the study as a whole: Clones contracting across day 15 to 85 had a balanced CD4/CD8 profile; later expanding clones leaned CD4+.

The 5'RACE method, run with constant-segment primers, produced TCR alpha and TCR beta cDNA libraries (carrying sample barcodes and UMIs). One entry per CDR3 protein results from TCRdb running MiXCR on the 5' RACE reads. The sample lists approximately 480,000 distinct CDR3 sequences, around a sixth occurring once. The source material was PBMCs or a T cell subset sorted from them (not recorded which). The clonotype was recovered from an adult woman who had mild COVID-19 (a few samples of this study predate the infection). Cell type and time point are not known.

CDR3: CASSPDTTGANVLTF. The CDR3 DNA follows: TGTGCCAGCAGCCCTGACACCACTGGGGCCAACGTCCTGACTTTC. The V gene is TRBV7-6, the J gene TRBJ2-6; D unresolved. The length of the CDR3 is 15 residues. The germline V and J ends were trimmed by 5 bases and 2 bases, with 10 bases remaining between them. Germline CDR1 and CDR2: SGHVS and FNYEAQ.